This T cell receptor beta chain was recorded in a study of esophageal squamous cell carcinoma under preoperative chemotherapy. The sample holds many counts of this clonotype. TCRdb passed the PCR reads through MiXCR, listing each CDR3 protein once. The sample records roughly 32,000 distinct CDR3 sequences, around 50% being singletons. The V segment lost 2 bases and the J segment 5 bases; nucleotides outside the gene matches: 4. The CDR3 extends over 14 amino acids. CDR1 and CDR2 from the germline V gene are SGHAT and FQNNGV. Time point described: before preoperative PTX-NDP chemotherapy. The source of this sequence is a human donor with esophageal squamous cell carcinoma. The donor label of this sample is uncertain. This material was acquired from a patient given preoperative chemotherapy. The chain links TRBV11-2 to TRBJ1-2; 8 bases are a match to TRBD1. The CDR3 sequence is CASSLQGAGYGYTF. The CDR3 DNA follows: TGTGCCAGCAGCTTACAGGGGGCAGGGTATGGCTACACCTTC. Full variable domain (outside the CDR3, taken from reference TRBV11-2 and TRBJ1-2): EAGVAQSPRYKIIEKRQSVAFWCNPISGHATLYWYQQILGQGPKLLIQFQNNGVVDDSQLPKDRFSAERLKGVDSTLKIQPAKLEDSAVYLCASSLQGAGYGYTFGSGTRLTVV.